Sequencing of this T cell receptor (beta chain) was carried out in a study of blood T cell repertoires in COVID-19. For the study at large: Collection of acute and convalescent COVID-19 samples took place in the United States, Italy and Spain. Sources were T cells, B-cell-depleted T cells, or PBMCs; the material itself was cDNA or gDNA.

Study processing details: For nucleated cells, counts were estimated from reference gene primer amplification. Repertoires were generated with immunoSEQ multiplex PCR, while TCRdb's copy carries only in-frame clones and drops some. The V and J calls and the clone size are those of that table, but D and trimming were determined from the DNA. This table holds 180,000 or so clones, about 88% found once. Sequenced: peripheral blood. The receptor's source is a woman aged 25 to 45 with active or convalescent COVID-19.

The chain's CDR3 is CASSDRGLTEAFF. CDR3 nucleotides: TGTGCCAGCAGCGACAGGGGGCTCACTGAAGCTTTCTTT. This chain joins TRBV5-8 and TRBJ1-1; 10 nucleotides match TRBD1. CDR1 and CDR2 from the germline V gene are SGHTS and YDEGEE. This CDR3 is built from 13 residues. Trimming removed 4 bases from V and 4 bases from J; junction bases left unmatched: 1.